The 7 T cell receptor beta chains listed next were all sequenced from one sample in a study of beta chain features in type 1 diabetes. Expressed TCRB transcripts were sequenced because the entire RNA isolate underwent reverse transcription. Assay: immunoSEQ multiplex PCR; the TCRdb copy retains only in-frame clones and omits some. The data hold around 160,000 clones, with around 8.3% observed a single time. The antigens these receptors bind are not known. General observations from the study: When Type 1 diabetes patients were examined, their TCRB CDR3s proved moderately but significantly shorter in all four CD4+ subsets.

Material: central memory CD4+ T cells from blood. These receptors were obtained from a woman between 18 and 29 years old with type 1 diabetes.

The chain carries TRBV15 and TRBJ1-1, with 8 bases fitting TRBD1. The CDR3 covers 15 residues. Germline V gene data show CDR1 as LNHNV and CDR2 as YYDKDF (reference sequence). V trimming: 5 bases; J trimming: 3 bases; junction bases outside the gene matches: 8. The CDR3 DNA reads as TGTGCCACCAGCCGCCAGGGGGCACGGGACACTGAAGCTTTCTTT. It codes for CATSRQGARDTEAFF.

The chain employs TRBV4-3 and TRBJ2-1; 8 bases are a match to TRBD2. Germline trimming cut 3 bases from V and 8 bases from J; bases unmatched to any gene: 9. This CDR3 region has 15 residues. Germline-derived CDR1 and CDR2 are LGHNA and YSLEER. The CDR3 DNA reads as TGCGCCAGCAGCCAGCGGGGGGCGAGAGTCGATGAGCAGTTCTTC. Amino acids: CASSQRGARVDEQFF.

Regarding this clone: The junction departs from the called germline gene at one end, perhaps through a read error. The chain joins TRBV15 to TRBJ2-5; unclear D gene. In germline, CDR1 is LNHNV, CDR2 YYDKDF (reference sequence). The CDR3 consists of 14 residues. The CDR3 reads CATSRDLFLETQYF. The CDR3 coding sequence is TGTGCCACCAGCCGAGACCTTTTTTTGGAGACCCAGTACTTC. Supplemented by reference TRBV15 and TRBJ2-5, the full variable domain reads DAMVIQNPRYQVTQFGKPVTLSCSQTLNHNVMYWYQQKSSQAPKLLFHYYDKDFNNEADTPDNFQSRRPNTSFCFLDIRSPGLGDTAMYLCATSRDLFLETQYFGPGTRLLVL.

This rearrangement joins TRBV5-1 to TRBJ2-5, with D possibly TRBD1 on 6 matching bases. V lost 2 bases, J lost 5 bases, and 16 bases lay in between. The CDR3 contains 15 residues. The germline CDR1 and CDR2 sequences are SGHRS and YFSETQ. As DNA, the CDR3 is TGCGCCAGCAGCTTATGGGACACCAGCGCGGAGACCCAGTACTTC. Encoded protein: CASSLWDTSAETQYF.

The gene calls are TRBV5-5 and TRBJ2-7; 7 bases fit TRBD1. V lost 6 bases to trimming and J lost 2 bases; unmatched junction nucleotides: 8. The CDR3 consists of 14 residues. CDR1 is SGHKS and CDR2 is YYEKEE in the germline V gene (reference sequence). The CDR3 loop reads CASTITGTAYEQYF. CDR3 DNA sequence: TGTGCCAGCACAATAACCGGGACAGCCTACGAGCAGTACTTC.

The CDR3 nucleotides read TGCGCCAGCAGCCAAGATTCCAGCGGGAGGACCTACGAGCAGTACTTC. Encoded protein: CASSQDSSGRTYEQYF. The V gene is TRBV4-1, the J gene TRBJ2-7; TRBD2 agrees at 9 bases. V lost 0 bases and J lost 2; bases outside the gene matches: 5. Germline V lookup: CDR1 MGHRA, CDR2 YSYEKL. The CDR3 is 16 amino acids.

This clone was picked up many times. Other DNA sequences in this sample translate to the same CDR3. The genes are TRBV7-2 and TRBJ1-5; D possibly corresponds to TRBD1 (6 bases). This CDR3 spans 13 amino acids. CDR1 is SGHTA and CDR2 is FQGNSA in the germline V gene. The V and J ends lost 4 bases and 2 bases respectively, with 6 bases between them. CDR3 DNA sequence: TGTGCCAGCAGCTACAGGGGCAATCAGCCCCAGCATTTT. Translating gives CASSYRGNQPQHF.